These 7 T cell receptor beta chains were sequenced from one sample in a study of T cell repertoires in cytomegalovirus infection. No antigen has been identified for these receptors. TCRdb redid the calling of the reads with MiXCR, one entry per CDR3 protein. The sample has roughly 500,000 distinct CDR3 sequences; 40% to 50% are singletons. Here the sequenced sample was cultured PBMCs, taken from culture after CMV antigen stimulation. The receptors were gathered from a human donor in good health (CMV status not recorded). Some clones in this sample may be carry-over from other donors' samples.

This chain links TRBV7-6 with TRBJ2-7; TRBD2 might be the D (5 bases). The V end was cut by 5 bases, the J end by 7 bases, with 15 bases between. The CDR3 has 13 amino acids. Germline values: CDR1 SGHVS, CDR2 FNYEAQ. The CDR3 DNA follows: TGTGCCAGCAGCCCCCGGGCGGGTGTTGAGCAGTACTTC. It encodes CASSPRAGVEQYF.

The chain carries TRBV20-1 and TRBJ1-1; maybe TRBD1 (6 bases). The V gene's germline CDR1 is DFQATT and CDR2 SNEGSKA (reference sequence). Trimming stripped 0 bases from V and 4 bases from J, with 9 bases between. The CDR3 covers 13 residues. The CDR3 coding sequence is TGCAGTGCTAGAGAAAGGGGGGCCACTGAAGCTTTCTTT. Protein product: CSARERGATEAFF.

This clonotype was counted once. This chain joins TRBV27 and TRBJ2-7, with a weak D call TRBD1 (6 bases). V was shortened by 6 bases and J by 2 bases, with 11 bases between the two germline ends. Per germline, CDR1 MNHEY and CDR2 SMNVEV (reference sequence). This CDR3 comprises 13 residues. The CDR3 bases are TGTGCCAGCAGCGTGGGACATACCTACGAGCAGTACTTC. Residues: CASSVGHTYEQYF.

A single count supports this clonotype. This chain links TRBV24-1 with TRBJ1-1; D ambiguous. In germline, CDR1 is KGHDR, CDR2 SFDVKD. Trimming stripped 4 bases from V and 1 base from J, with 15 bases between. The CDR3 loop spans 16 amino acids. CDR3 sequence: CATSERSARWNTEAFF. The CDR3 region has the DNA TGTGCCACCAGTGAACGGTCCGCCAGGTGGAACACTGAAGCTTTCTTT.

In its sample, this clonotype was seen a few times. CDR3 DNA sequence: TGTGCCAGCAGTTACTCGAGTAAAGGAGGGCCGTTCACCGGGGAGCTGTTTTTT. It encodes CASSYSSKGGPFTGELFF. This chain links TRBV6-2 or TRBV6-3 with TRBJ2-2; TRBD2 might be the D (6 bases). The V and J ends lost 0 bases and 4 bases respectively, with 18 bases between them. CDR3 length: 18 residues. Germline assignment: CDR1 MNHEY and CDR2 SVGEGT.

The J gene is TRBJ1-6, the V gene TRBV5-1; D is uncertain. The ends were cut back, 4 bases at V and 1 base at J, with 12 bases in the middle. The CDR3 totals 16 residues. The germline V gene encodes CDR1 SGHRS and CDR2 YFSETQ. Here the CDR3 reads CASSPERFSYNSPLHF. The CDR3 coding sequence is TGCGCCAGCAGCCCGGAGCGGTTTTCCTATAATTCACCCCTCCACTTT. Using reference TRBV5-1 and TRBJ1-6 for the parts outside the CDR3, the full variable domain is KAGVTQTPRYLIKTRGQQVTLSCSPISGHRSVSWYQQTPGQGLQFLFEYFSETQRNKGNFPGRFSGRQFSNSRSEMNVSTLELGDSALYLCASSPERFSYNSPLHFGNGTRLTVT.

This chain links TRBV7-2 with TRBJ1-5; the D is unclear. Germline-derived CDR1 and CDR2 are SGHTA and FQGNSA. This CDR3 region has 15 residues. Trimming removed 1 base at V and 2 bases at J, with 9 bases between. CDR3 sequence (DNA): TGTGCCAGCAGCTTAGGGTTAATTGGCAATCAGCCCCAGCATTTT. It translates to CASSLGLIGNQPQHF.